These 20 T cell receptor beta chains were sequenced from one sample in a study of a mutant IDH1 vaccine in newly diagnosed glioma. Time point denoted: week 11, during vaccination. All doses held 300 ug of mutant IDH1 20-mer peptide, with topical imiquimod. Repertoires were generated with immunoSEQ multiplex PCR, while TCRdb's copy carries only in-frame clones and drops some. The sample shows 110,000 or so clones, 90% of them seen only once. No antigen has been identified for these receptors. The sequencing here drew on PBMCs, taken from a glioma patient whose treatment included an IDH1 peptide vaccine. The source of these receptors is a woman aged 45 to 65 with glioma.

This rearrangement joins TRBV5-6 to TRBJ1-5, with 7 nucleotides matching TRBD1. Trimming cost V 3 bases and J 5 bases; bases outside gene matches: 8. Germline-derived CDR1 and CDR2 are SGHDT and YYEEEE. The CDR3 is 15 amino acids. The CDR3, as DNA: TGTGCCAGCAGCTCATCGGGACAGAATTATCAGCCCCAGCATTTT. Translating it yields CASSSSGQNYQPQHF.

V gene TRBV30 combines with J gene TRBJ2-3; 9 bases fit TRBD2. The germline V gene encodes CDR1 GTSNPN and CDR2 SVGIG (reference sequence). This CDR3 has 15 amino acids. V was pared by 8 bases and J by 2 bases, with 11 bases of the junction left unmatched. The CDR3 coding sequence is TGTGCCACGGACGGGGCTAGCGGGATCACAGATACGCAGTATTTT. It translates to CATDGASGITDTQYF.

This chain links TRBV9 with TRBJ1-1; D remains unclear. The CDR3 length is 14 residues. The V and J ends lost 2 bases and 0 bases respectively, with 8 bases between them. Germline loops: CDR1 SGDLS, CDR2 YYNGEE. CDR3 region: CASSVADMNTEAFF. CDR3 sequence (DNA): TGTGCCAGCAGCGTTGCAGACATGAACACTGAAGCTTTCTTT. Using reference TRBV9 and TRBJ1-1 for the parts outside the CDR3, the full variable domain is DSGVTQTPKHLITATGQRVTLRCSPRSGDLSVYWYQQSLDQGLQFLIQYYNGEERAKGNILERFSAQQFPDLHSELNLSSLELGDSALYFCASSVADMNTEAFFGQGTRLTVV.

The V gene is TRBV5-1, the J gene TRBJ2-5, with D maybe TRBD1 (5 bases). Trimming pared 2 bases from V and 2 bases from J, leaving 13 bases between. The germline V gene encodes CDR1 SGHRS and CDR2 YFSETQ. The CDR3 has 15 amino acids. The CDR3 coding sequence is TGCGCCAGCAGCTTAGGAACAGGCGCGCAAGAGACCCAGTACTTC. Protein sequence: CASSLGTGAQETQYF.

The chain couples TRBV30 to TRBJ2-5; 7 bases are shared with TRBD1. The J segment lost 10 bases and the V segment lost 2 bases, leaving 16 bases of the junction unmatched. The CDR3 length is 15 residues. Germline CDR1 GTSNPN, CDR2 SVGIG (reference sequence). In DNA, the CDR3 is TGTGCCTGGAGTCAAGGGGGCCCCCTCTCGATGGGCCAGTACTTC. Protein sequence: CAWSQGGPLSMGQYF. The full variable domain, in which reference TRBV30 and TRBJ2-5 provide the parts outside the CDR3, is SQTIHQWPATLVQPVGSPLSLECTVEGTSNPNLYWYRQAAGRGLQLLFYSVGIGQISSEVPQNLSASRPQDRQFILSSKKLLLSDSGFYLCAWSQGGPLSMGQYFGPGTRLLVL.

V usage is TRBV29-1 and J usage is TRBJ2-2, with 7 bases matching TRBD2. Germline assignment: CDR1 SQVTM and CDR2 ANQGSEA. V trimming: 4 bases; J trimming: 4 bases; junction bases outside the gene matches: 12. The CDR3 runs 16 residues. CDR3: CSVVLAGGGSTGELFF. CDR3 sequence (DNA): TGCAGCGTTGTATTAGCGGGCGGAGGGAGCACCGGGGAGCTGTTTTTT.

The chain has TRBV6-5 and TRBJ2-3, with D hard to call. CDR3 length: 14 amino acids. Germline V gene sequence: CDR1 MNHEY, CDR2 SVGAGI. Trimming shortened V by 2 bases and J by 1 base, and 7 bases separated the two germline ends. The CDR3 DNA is TGTGCCAGCAGTTACATACTTGGCACAGATACGCAGTATTTT. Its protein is CASSYILGTDTQYF.

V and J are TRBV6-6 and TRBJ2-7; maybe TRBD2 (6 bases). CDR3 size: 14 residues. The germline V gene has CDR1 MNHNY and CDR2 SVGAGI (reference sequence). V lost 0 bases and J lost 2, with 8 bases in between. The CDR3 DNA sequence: TGTGCCAGCAGTTACTCGTGGGGGGCCTACGAGCAGTACTTC. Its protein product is CASSYSWGAYEQYF.

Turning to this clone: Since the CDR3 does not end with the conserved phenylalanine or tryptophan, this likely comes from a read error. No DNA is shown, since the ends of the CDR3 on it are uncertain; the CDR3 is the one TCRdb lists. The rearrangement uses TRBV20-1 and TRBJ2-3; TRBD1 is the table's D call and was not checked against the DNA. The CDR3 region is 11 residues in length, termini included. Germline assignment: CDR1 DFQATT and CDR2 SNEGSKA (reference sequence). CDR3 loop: CSASPGDSPAL.

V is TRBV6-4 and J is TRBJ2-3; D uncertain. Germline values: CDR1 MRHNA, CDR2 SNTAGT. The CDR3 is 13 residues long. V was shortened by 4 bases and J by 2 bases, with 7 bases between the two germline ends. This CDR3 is CASSVVYTDTQYF. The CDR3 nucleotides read TGTGCCAGCAGTGTTGTGTACACAGATACGCAGTATTTT.

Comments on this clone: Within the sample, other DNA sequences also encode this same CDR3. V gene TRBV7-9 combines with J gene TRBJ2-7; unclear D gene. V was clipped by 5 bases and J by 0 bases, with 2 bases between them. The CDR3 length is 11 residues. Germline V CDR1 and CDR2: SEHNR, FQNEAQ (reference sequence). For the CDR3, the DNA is TGTGCCAGCAGCCCCTCCTACGAGCAGTACTTC. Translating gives CASSPSYEQYF. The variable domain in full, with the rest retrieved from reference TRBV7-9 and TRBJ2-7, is DTGVSQNPRHKITKRGQNVTFRCDPISEHNRLYWYRQTLGQGPEFLTYFQNEAQLEKSRLLSDRFSAERPKGSFSTLEIQRTEQGDSAMYLCASSPSYEQYFGPGTRLTVT.

The CDR3, as DNA: TGTGCCAGCAGCTTTCGACACCCGGTTGGAGAGCAGTACTTC. This encodes CASSFRHPVGEQYF. This sequence joins TRBV7-2 and TRBJ2-7; D uncertain. Trimming stripped 3 bases from V and 7 bases from J, with 16 bases between. Germline CDR1 and CDR2: SGHTA and FQGNSA. The CDR3 sequence is 14 residues long.

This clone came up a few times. The CDR3 loop reads CASIPGSGDTQYF. The CDR3 DNA sequence: TGTGCCAGCATCCCGGGATCTGGAGATACGCAGTATTTT. J is TRBJ2-3 and V is TRBV6-6; tentatively, D is TRBD2 (5 bases). The CDR3 runs 13 residues. Germline CDR1 and CDR2: MNHNY and SVGAGI (reference sequence). The V and J ends lost 7 bases and 5 bases respectively, with 13 bases between them.

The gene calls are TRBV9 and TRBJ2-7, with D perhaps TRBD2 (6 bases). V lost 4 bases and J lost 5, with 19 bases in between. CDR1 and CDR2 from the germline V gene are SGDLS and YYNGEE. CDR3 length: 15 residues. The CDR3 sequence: CASSPQTGDVDEQYF. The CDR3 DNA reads TGTGCCAGCAGCCCTCAGACGGGGGATGTCGACGAGCAGTACTTC.

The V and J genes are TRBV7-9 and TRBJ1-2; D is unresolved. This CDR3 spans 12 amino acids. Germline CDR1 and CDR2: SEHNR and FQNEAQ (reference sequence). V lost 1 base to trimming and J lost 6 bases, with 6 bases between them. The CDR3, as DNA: TGTGCCAGCAGCTTAGGCCCGGATGGCTACACCTTC. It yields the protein CASSLGPDGYTF.

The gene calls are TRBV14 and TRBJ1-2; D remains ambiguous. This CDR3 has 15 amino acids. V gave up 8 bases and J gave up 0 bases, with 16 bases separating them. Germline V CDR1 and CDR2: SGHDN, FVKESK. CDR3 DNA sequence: TGTGCCAGCGGATCTTCCCGCCTTTCTAACTATGGCTACACCTTC. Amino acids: CASGSSRLSNYGYTF.

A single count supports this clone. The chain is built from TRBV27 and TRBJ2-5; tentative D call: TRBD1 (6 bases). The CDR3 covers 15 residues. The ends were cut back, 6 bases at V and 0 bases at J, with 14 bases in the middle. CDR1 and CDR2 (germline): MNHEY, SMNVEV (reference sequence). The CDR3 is CASSRTEGYQETQYF. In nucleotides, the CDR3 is TGTGCCAGCAGCCGGACAGAAGGGTACCAAGAGACCCAGTACTTC.

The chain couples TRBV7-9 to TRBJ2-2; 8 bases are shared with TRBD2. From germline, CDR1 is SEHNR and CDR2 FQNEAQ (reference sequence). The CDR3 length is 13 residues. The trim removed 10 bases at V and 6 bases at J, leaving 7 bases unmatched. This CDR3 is CATGGGTPGELFF. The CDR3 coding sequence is TGTGCCACGGGCGGGGGGACGCCCGGGGAGCTGTTTTTT.

The CDR3 bases are TGCAGCGTTGGAGGACTACAAGAGACCCAGTACTTC. Encoded protein: CSVGGLQETQYF. V gene TRBV29-1 combines with J gene TRBJ2-5; the D gene is possibly TRBD2 (6 bases). CDR1 SQVTM and CDR2 ANQGSEA come from the germline V gene. This CDR3 is built from 12 residues. The V end lost 4 bases, the J end lost 2 bases, and 8 bases lay between the germline ends.

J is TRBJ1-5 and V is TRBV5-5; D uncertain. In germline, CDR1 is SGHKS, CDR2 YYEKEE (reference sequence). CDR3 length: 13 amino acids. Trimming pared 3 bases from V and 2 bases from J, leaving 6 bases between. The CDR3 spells CASSSRGNQPQHF. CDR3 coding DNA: TGTGCCAGCAGCTCCCGGGGCAATCAGCCCCAGCATTTT. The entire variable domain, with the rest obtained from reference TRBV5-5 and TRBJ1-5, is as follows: DAGVTQSPTHLIKTRGQQVTLRCSPISGHKSVSWYQQVLGQGPQFIFQYYEKEERGRGNFPDRFSARQFPNYSSELNVNALLLGDSALYLCASSSRGNQPQHFGDGTRLSIL.